The entry below describes one TCR beta chain. Its antigen is as yet unknown. The data were taken from a study of beta chain features in type 1 diabetes. V was cut by 4 bases and J by 4 bases, with 19 bases left in between. The CDR3 has 16 residues. Germline values: CDR1 SGHVS, CDR2 FQNEAQ. The entirety of the isolated RNA underwent reverse transcription, so expressed TCRB transcripts were sequenced. Measured with immunoSEQ multiplex PCR; TCRdb has only the in-frame clones, and not every one. Of approximately 240,000 clones listed, around 16% are singletons. Study outcomes and limitations: TCRB CDR3s from Type 1 diabetes patients were moderately but significantly shorter in all four CD4+ subsets. For cells with high TCR expression, cDNA sequencing could yield over-representation. Researchers reported that naive, central memory and Treg TCRB repertoires appeared more similar in patients than in healthy donors. Whether TCRB rearrangement is influenced by HLA type went unresolved here. There were fewer insertions and more deletions at the VDJ junctions of type 1 diabetes patients.

The TCR was taken from a man aged 25-40 years with type 1 diabetes. The J gene is TRBJ1-2, the V gene TRBV7-8; TRBD1 might be the D (5 bases). The sequenced material came from naive CD4+ T cells from blood. The CDR3 DNA is TGTGCCAGCAGCTCTCTCGCATTGCAGGGTCGCTATGGCTACACCTTC. Amino acid sequence: CASSSLALQGRYGYTF.